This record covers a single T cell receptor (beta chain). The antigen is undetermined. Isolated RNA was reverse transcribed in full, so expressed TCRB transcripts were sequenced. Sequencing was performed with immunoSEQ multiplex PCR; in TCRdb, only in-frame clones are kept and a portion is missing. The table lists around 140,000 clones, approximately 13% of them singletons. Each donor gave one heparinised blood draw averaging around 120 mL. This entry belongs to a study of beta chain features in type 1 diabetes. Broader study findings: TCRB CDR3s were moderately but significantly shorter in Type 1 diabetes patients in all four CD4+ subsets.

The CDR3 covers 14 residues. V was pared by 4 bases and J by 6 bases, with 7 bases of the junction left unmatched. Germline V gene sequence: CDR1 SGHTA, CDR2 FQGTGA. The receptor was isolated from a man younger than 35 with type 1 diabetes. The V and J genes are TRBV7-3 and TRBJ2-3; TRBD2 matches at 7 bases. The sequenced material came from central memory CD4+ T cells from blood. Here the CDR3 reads CASSSGLPQDTQYF. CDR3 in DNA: TGTGCCAGCAGCTCGGGACTACCCCAGGATACGCAGTATTTT.